This T cell receptor beta chain was documented in a study of molecular identifiers for immune sequencing clone quantification. Turning to the study itself: Replicates split RNA from roughly 18,000 or 92,000 naive CD8 cells five ways, and the researchers sequenced four portions. General study points: Clones that had above 20 RNA copies took up over 99% of effector molecules but under 1% in naive cells.

A note on this clonotype: The antigen remains unidentified.

TCRdb re-called the PCR reads with MiXCR, one entry per CDR3 protein. The table has around 480,000 distinct CDR3 sequences, around 23% seen once. This CDR3 spans 16 amino acids. V was clipped by 1 base and J by 7 bases, with 19 bases between them. The germline V gene has CDR1 SEHNR and CDR2 FQNEAQ (reference sequence). Each library that profiled naive CD8 cells came from roughly 20,000 to 1,000,000 sorted cells with 10%, 30% or 50% RNA. Isolation of naive CD8 T cells was achieved by sorting on a CD8+CD4-CCR7+CD45RA+ phenotype. The sequenced sample was naive CD8+ T cells from blood, with Jurkat cell RNA spiked in. Subset here: FACS-sorted CD8+CD4-CCR7+CD45RA+ naive T cells. This chain connects TRBV7-9 to TRBJ1-1; TRBD1 might be the D (5 bases). The source of this sequence is a human donor in good health. Some libraries in this study had Jurkat cell RNA spiked in. CDR3 DNA: TGTGCCAGCAGCTTAGGCCGGGCAGGGATATTTATTGAAGCTTTCTTT. It specifies CASSLGRAGIFIEAFF.